Included here is one T cell receptor beta chain sequence, with context. No antigen is known for it. V dropped 4 bases and J dropped 0 bases, with 7 bases sitting between them. This CDR3 is 14 amino acids long. Per the germline V gene, CDR1 is LGHNA and CDR2 is YSLEER. The data derive from a study of cytomegalovirus exposure and HLA in healthy donors. Study-wide points: Among TCR beta chains, those listed as cytomegalovirus-associated numbered about 160.

The 120-subject validation cohort, separate from the roughly 700-subject first cohort, included the donors. Assay used: immunoSEQ multiplex PCR; TCRdb lists only in-frame clones, some missing. The profile covers approximately 200,000 clones, with 80% to 90% appearing a single time and about 2.7% taken by the ten largest. This TCR was recovered from a woman aged 18-29 years in good health and CMV-seronegative. The sample was PBMCs. The rearrangement links TRBV4-3 to TRBJ1-3; D remains ambiguous. CDR3 sequence reads: CASSPTSSGNTIYF. CDR3 sequence (DNA): TGCGCCAGCAGCCCCACTAGCTCTGGAAACACCATATATTTT.